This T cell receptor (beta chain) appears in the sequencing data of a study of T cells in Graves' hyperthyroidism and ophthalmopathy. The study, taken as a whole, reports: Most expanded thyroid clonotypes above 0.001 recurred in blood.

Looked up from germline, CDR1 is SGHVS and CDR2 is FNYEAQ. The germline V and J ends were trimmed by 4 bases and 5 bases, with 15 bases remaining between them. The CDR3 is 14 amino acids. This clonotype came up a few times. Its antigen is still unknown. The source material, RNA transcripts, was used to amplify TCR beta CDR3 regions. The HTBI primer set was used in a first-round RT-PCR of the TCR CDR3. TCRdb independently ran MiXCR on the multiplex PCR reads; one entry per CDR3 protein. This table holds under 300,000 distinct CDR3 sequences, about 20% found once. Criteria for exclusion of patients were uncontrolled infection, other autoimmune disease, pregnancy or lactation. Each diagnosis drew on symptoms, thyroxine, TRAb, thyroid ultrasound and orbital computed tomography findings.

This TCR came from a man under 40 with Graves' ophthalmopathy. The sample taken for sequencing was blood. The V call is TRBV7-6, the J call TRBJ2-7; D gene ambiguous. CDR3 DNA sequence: TGTGCCAGCAGCTCCTGGCTTAGTCCCAACGAGCAGTACTTC. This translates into CASSSWLSPNEQYF.